This T cell receptor beta chain was recorded in a study of blood T cell repertoires in COVID-19. Profiled with immunoSEQ multiplex PCR; TCRdb holds only in-frame clones, not every one. The table shows some 150,000 clones, with roughly three quarters occurring only once. Sequenced sample: peripheral blood. The clonotype originates from a woman between 70 and 85 years old with COVID-19, enrolled during active disease.

CDR3 sequence: CASQSSGQQNYGYTF. In nucleotides, the CDR3 is TGTGCCAGCCAATCCTCGGGACAGCAAAACTATGGCTACACCTTC. The rearrangement joins TRBV9 to TRBJ1-2; TRBD1 agrees at 7 bases. J gave up 2 bases and V 7 bases, and 11 bases lay outside the gene matches. Germline values: CDR1 SGDLS, CDR2 YYNGEE. This CDR3 contains 15 residues.